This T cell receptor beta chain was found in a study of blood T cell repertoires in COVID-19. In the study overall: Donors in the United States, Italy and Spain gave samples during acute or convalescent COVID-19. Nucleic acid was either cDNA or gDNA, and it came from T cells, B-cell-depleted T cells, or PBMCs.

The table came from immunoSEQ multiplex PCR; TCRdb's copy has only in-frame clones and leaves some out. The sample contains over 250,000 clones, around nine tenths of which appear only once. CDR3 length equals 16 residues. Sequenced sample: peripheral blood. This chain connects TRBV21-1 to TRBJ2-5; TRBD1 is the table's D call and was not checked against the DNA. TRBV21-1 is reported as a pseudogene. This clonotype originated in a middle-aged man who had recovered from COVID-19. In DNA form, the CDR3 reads TGTGCCAGCAGCAAAGGGTCGGACATCGCACAAGAGACCCAGTACTTC. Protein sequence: CASSKGSDIAQETQYF.